The entry that follows covers one TCR beta chain sequence. This entry is derived from a study of blood T cell repertoires in COVID-19. In the study overall: There were acute and convalescent COVID-19 samples, and they came from the United States, Italy and Spain. PBMCs, B-cell-depleted T cells, or T cells were the source of the cDNA or gDNA that made up the material.

Per the study methods: Cell counts per sample came from amplifying reference gene primers. Method: immunoSEQ multiplex PCR; TCRdb's copy keeps in-frame clones and lacks some. V and J calls and clone size are those listed in that table; D and trimming were worked out from the DNA. The data show tens of thousands of clones, 80% to 90% seen once. The length of the CDR3 is 19 residues. The germline gives CDR1 SGHTA, CDR2 FQGNSA. Unmatched junction bases numbered 21, after V lost 5 bases and J lost 3 bases. What was sequenced was peripheral blood. This sequence was found in a human donor with active COVID-19. The donor label of this sample is uncertain. J is TRBJ2-7 and V is TRBV7-2; 8 nucleotides line up with TRBD2. CDR3 region: CASSPTGGAGRGGYYEQYF. CDR3 nucleotide sequence: TGTGCCAGCAGCCCAACGGGGGGGGCAGGCCGGGGCGGATACTACGAGCAGTACTTC.